This T cell receptor beta chain was sequenced during a study of blood T cells in healthy people across ages. General study results and limits: Estimates drawn from one million T cells were deemed to understate diversity.

V lost 6 bases and J lost 6, with 21 bases in between. The CDR3 has 16 residues. Germline CDR1 is MNHNY and CDR2 is SVGAGI (reference sequence). Healthy Russian Caucasian donors spanned ages about 6 to 95 years. A second roughly 6 to 11 cycle PCR used barcoded and J-beta primers. TCRdb reprocessed the 5' RACE reads via MiXCR and lists one record per CDR3 protein. The sample carries roughly 500,000 distinct CDR3 sequences, approximately 27% recorded once. Regarding this clonotype: The antigen is undetermined.

This sequence originates from a woman aged 70-85 years in good health. Source material: blood. This sequence joins TRBV6-6 and TRBJ2-1; weak D call: TRBD2 (7 bases). The CDR3 DNA reads as TGTGCCAGCAGAGGAGCCAGGGAGGGGACACTCAATGAGCAGTTCTTC. Its protein is CASRGAREGTLNEQFF.